These T cell receptor beta chains were read from a single sample in a study of preoperative IRX-2 immunotherapy in early breast cancer. Only in-frame clones appear in the TCRdb table, and some are missing; sequencing was by immunoSEQ multiplex PCR. The sample has over 55,000 clones, roughly 94% seen once. Sample collection was performed from a patient treated with IRX-2 immunotherapy. The receptors shown here come from a human donor with breast cancer. Both conserved end residues are part of each CDR3. The order of the fields is V gene, D gene, J gene, clone size, CDR3 DNA, CDR3 protein. A D gene is named only where the DNA matches it firmly. For some rows the clone size is stated as once, few or many, or as a class when expanded; others skip it.

v_call: TRBV4-1; d_call: NA; j_call: TRBJ2-5; clone_size: NA; cdr3_nt: TGCGCCAGCAAGAATGCGGGGTACCAAGAGACCCAGTACTTC; cdr3_aa: CASKNAGYQETQYF
v_call: TRBV18; d_call: TRBD2; j_call: TRBJ2-1; clone_size: NA; cdr3_nt: TGTGCCAGCTCACCACCCGCGGGAGTGGGGCGTGAGCAGTTCTTC; cdr3_aa: CASSPPAGVGREQFF
v_call: TRBV7-2; d_call: NA; j_call: TRBJ2-5; clone_size: NA; cdr3_nt: TGTGCCAGCAGCTTAATGAAGGGTGAGGCCCAGTACTTC; cdr3_aa: CASSLMKGEAQYF
v_call: TRBV27; d_call: NA; j_call: TRBJ1-1; clone_size: NA; cdr3_nt: TGTGCCAGCCGTTCCCGTGTGTTATGGGGTACTGAAGCTTTCTTT; cdr3_aa: CASRSRVLWGTEAFF
v_call: TRBV18; d_call: NA; j_call: TRBJ2-5; clone_size: NA; cdr3_nt: TGTGCCAGCTCAACCGGGGAGTACCAAGAGACCCAGTACTTC; cdr3_aa: CASSTGEYQETQYF
v_call: TRBV7-2; d_call: TRBD1; j_call: TRBJ1-5; clone_size: NA; cdr3_nt: TGTGCCAGCAGAGAGGGGGCAGGTCAGCCCCAGCATTTT; cdr3_aa: CASREGAGQPQHF
v_call: TRBV18; d_call: NA; j_call: TRBJ2-1; clone_size: NA; cdr3_nt: TGTGCCAGCTCACCAACTCGCTCCTACAATGAGCAGTTCTTC; cdr3_aa: CASSPTRSYNEQFF
v_call: TRBV19; d_call: NA; j_call: TRBJ2-6; clone_size: NA; cdr3_nt: TGTGCCAGTAGTATTGGTGGGGCCAACGTCCTGACTTTC; cdr3_aa: CASSIGGANVLTF
v_call: TRBV28; d_call: NA; j_call: TRBJ1-4; clone_size: once; cdr3_nt: TGTGCCAGTGCCGGGACCGCATATGAAAAACTGTTTTTT; cdr3_aa: CASAGTAYEKLFF
v_call: TRBV7-8; d_call: TRBD1; j_call: TRBJ1-5; clone_size: NA; cdr3_nt: TGTGCCAGCAGCGGGGACAGGGGACAGCAGCCCCAGCATTTT; cdr3_aa: CASSGDRGQQPQHF
v_call: TRBV6-9; d_call: NA; j_call: TRBJ1-2; clone_size: NA; cdr3_nt: TGTGCCAGCAGTTACTCGAGGGGATCTTATGGCTACACCTTC; cdr3_aa: CASSYSRGSYGYTF
v_call: TRBV7-2; d_call: NA; j_call: TRBJ1-2; clone_size: NA; cdr3_nt: TGTGCCAGCAGCTTAGACAGGGTTTCCTATGGCTACACCTTC; cdr3_aa: CASSLDRVSYGYTF
v_call: TRBV28; d_call: NA; j_call: TRBJ2-5; clone_size: once; cdr3_nt: TGTGCCAGCAGTCCCCCAGACCGGAAGACCCAGTACTTC; cdr3_aa: CASSPPDRKTQYF
v_call: TRBV29-1; d_call: NA; j_call: TRBJ2-1; clone_size: NA; cdr3_nt: TGCAGCGTTGATCAGGCGGCCCAGTTCTTC; cdr3_aa: CSVDQAAQFF
v_call: TRBV7-8; d_call: TRBD2; j_call: TRBJ2-1; clone_size: NA; cdr3_nt: TGTGCCAGCAGATTACTAGCGGGAGAGGAGCAGTTCTTC; cdr3_aa: CASRLLAGEEQFF
v_call: TRBV11-3; d_call: NA; j_call: TRBJ2-2; clone_size: NA; cdr3_nt: TGTGCCAGCAGCTACATTACCACCGGGGAGCTGTTTTTT; cdr3_aa: CASSYITTGELFF
v_call: TRBV11-3; d_call: NA; j_call: TRBJ2-7; clone_size: NA; cdr3_nt: TGTGCCAGCAGCTTAGGCCCAGGGAGGAACGAGCAGTACTTC; cdr3_aa: CASSLGPGRNEQYF
v_call: TRBV9; d_call: TRBD1; j_call: TRBJ1-4; clone_size: NA; cdr3_nt: TGTGCCAGCAGCGCCCAGGGACAGCGGAATGAAAAACTGTTTTTT; cdr3_aa: CASSAQGQRNEKLFF
v_call: TRBV28; d_call: TRBD2; j_call: TRBJ2-1; clone_size: NA; cdr3_nt: TGTGCCAGCAGTTTCCCCCGGGGGGGCGCTTACAATGAGCAGTTCTTC; cdr3_aa: CASSFPRGGAYNEQFF
v_call: TRBV7-3; d_call: TRBD1; j_call: TRBJ2-2; clone_size: NA; cdr3_nt: TGTGCCAGCAGCTCAAAGGGACAGCCCGGGGAGCTGTTTTTT; cdr3_aa: CASSSKGQPGELFF
v_call: TRBV5-6; d_call: TRBD1; j_call: TRBJ1-2; clone_size: NA; cdr3_nt: TGTGCCAGCAGCCAAGCATCGACAGGGTTTTATGGCTACACCTTC; cdr3_aa: CASSQASTGFYGYTF
v_call: TRBV28; d_call: TRBD1; j_call: TRBJ1-5; clone_size: NA; cdr3_nt: TGTGCCAGCAGTACCGGGGGACAGGGGATATTCCAGCCCCAGCATTTT; cdr3_aa: CASSTGGQGIFQPQHF
v_call: TRBV5-1; d_call: NA; j_call: TRBJ1-1; clone_size: NA; cdr3_nt: TGCGCCAGCGCCAAAGGCGGGGGATATGGCACTGAAGCTTTCTTT; cdr3_aa: CASAKGGGYGTEAFF
v_call: TRBV7-9; d_call: TRBD2; j_call: TRBJ2-5; clone_size: NA; cdr3_nt: TGTGCCAGCAGCTTAGTGCGCACGGGAGGCCAAGAGACCCAGTACTTC; cdr3_aa: CASSLVRTGGQETQYF
v_call: TRBV7-9; d_call: TRBD1; j_call: TRBJ1-4; clone_size: NA; cdr3_nt: TGTGCCAGCAGCTTGACAGGGACTAATGAAAAACTGTTTTTT; cdr3_aa: CASSLTGTNEKLFF
v_call: TRBV11-1; d_call: NA; j_call: TRBJ1-1; clone_size: NA; cdr3_nt: TGTGCCAGCAGCGCCAGGTACACTGAAGCTTTCTTT; cdr3_aa: CASSARYTEAFF
v_call: TRBV19; d_call: NA; j_call: TRBJ2-5; clone_size: NA; cdr3_nt: TGTGCCAGTAGTACCTCAGGGGAAGAGACCCAGTACTTC; cdr3_aa: CASSTSGEETQYF
v_call: TRBV15; d_call: NA; j_call: TRBJ2-3; clone_size: NA; cdr3_nt: TGTGCCACCAGCAGAGGGGGGGGCAGTTCTAGCACAGATACGCAGTATTTT; cdr3_aa: CATSRGGGSSSTDTQYF
v_call: TRBV6-6; d_call: NA; j_call: TRBJ2-2; clone_size: few; cdr3_nt: TGTGCCAGCAGTAGGGGGACTCCCGGGGAGCTGTTTTTT; cdr3_aa: CASSRGTPGELFF
v_call: TRBV6-1; d_call: TRBD2; j_call: TRBJ2-7; clone_size: NA; cdr3_nt: TGTGCCAGCAGGCCGGGACTAGCGATATACGAGCAGTACTTC; cdr3_aa: CASRPGLAIYEQYF
v_call: TRBV18; d_call: TRBD1; j_call: TRBJ2-7; clone_size: NA; cdr3_nt: TGTGCCAGCTCACCAGGGACAGGTGGGTACGAGCAGTACTTC; cdr3_aa: CASSPGTGGYEQYF
v_call: TRBV18; d_call: TRBD1; j_call: TRBJ1-2; clone_size: NA; cdr3_nt: TGTGCCAGCTCACCTCTCGGGACAGGGTACGACTATGGCTACACCTTC; cdr3_aa: CASSPLGTGYDYGYTF
v_call: TRBV19; d_call: TRBD1; j_call: TRBJ1-2; clone_size: once; cdr3_nt: TGTGCCAGTAGTCCGGGACAGGGTGCTGGCTACACCTTC; cdr3_aa: CASSPGQGAGYTF
v_call: TRBV4-2; d_call: NA; j_call: TRBJ1-5; clone_size: NA; cdr3_nt: TGTGCCAGCAGCCAAATCCCCGTCGGCGGCAATCAGCCCCAGCATTTT; cdr3_aa: CASSQIPVGGNQPQHF
v_call: TRBV30; d_call: NA; j_call: TRBJ2-3; clone_size: NA; cdr3_nt: TGTGCCTGGAGTGTAGGTACGGGAGCTGGCACAGATACGCAGTATTTT; cdr3_aa: CAWSVGTGAGTDTQYF
v_call: TRBV19; d_call: NA; j_call: TRBJ1-4; clone_size: NA; cdr3_nt: TGTGCCAGTAGTATCTCTGGGGGTGATGAAAAACTGTTTTTT; cdr3_aa: CASSISGGDEKLFF
v_call: TRBV27; d_call: NA; j_call: TRBJ2-1; clone_size: NA; cdr3_nt: TGTGCCAGCAGTTTGACCCGAGGGAATGAGCAGTTCTTC; cdr3_aa: CASSLTRGNEQFF
v_call: TRBV29-1; d_call: NA; j_call: TRBJ2-4; clone_size: NA; cdr3_nt: TGCAGCGTTGAAGATCCGGGAAACATTCAGTACTTC; cdr3_aa: CSVEDPGNIQYF
v_call: TRBV20-1; d_call: NA; j_call: TRBJ1-2; clone_size: NA; cdr3_nt: TGCAGTGCTGGTCTTTCCTATGGCTACACCTTC; cdr3_aa: CSAGLSYGYTF
v_call: TRBV4-1; d_call: TRBD2; j_call: TRBJ2-5; clone_size: NA; cdr3_nt: TGCGCCAGCAGCAACCCGGGACTAGGTGCGGAGACCCAGTACTTC; cdr3_aa: CASSNPGLGAETQYF
v_call: TRBV7-6; d_call: NA; j_call: TRBJ1-1; clone_size: once; cdr3_nt: TGTGCCAGCAGCTTAGAACCACGGGGGGTTGAAGCTTTCTTT; cdr3_aa: CASSLEPRGVEAFF
v_call: TRBV28; d_call: NA; j_call: TRBJ2-5; clone_size: NA; cdr3_nt: TGTGCCAGTTTCCACCAAGCGGAGACCCAGTACTTC; cdr3_aa: CASFHQAETQYF
v_call: TRBV4-1; d_call: NA; j_call: TRBJ1-1; clone_size: NA; cdr3_nt: TGCGCCAGCAGCCAACTATGGAACACTGAAGCTTTCTTT; cdr3_aa: CASSQLWNTEAFF
v_call: TRBV7-2; d_call: NA; j_call: TRBJ1-6; clone_size: once; cdr3_nt: TGTGCCAGCAGCTTATTTGCCTCACCCCTCCACTTT; cdr3_aa: CASSLFASPLHF
v_call: TRBV4-3; d_call: TRBD1; j_call: TRBJ2-1; clone_size: NA; cdr3_nt: TGCGCCAGCAGCCCAAGCTATCGACAGGGGGCGAAGAATGAGCAGTTCTTC; cdr3_aa: CASSPSYRQGAKNEQFF
v_call: TRBV19; d_call: NA; j_call: TRBJ1-5; clone_size: NA; cdr3_nt: TGTGCCAGTAGTAATCGGGACAAAGCCAATCAGCCCCAGCATTTT; cdr3_aa: CASSNRDKANQPQHF
v_call: TRBV10-3; d_call: NA; j_call: TRBJ1-1; clone_size: NA; cdr3_nt: TGTGCCATCAGTGAGCTGAGGAACACTGAAGCTTTCTTT; cdr3_aa: CAISELRNTEAFF
v_call: TRBV19; d_call: TRBD1; j_call: TRBJ1-5; clone_size: NA; cdr3_nt: TGTGCCAGTAGACCGGGACAGGGTTCTAGCAATCAGCCCCAGCATTTT; cdr3_aa: CASRPGQGSSNQPQHF
v_call: TRBV4-3; d_call: NA; j_call: TRBJ2-2; clone_size: once; cdr3_nt: TGCGCCAGCAGCCAACAGCACAACACCGGGGAGCTGTTTTTT; cdr3_aa: CASSQQHNTGELFF